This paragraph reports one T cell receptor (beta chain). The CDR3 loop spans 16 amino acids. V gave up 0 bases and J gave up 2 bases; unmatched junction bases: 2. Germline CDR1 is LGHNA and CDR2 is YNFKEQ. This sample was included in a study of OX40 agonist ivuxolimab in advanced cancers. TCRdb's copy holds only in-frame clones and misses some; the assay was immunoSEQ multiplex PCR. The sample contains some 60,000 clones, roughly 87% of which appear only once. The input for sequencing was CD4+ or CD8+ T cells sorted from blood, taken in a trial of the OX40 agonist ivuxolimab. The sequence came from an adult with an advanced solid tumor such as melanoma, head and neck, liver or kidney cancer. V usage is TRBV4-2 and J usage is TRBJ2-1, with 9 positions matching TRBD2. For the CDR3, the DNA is TGTGCCAGCAGCCAAGATGGCGGGGGGGCCTACAATGAGCAGTTCTTC. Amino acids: CASSQDGGGAYNEQFF.